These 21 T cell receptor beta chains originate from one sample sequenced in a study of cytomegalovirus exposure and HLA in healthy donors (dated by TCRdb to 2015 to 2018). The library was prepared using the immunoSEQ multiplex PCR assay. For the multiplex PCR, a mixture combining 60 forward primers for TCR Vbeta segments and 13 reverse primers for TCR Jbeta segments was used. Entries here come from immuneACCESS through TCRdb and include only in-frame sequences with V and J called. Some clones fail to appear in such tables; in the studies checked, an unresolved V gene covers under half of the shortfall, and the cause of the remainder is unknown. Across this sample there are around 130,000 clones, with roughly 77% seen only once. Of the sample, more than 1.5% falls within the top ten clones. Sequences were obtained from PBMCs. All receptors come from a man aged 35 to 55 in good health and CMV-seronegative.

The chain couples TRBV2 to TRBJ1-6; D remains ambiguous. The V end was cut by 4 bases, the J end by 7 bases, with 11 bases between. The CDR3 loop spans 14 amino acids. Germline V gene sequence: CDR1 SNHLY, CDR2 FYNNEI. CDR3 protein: CASSAGALNSPLHF. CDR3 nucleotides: TGTGCCAGCAGTGCGGGTGCGCTGAATTCACCCCTCCACTTT.

This CDR3 is CASSPPNSQETQYF. Here the CDR3 DNA reads TGTGCCAGCTCACCACCGAACAGCCAAGAGACCCAGTACTTC. This chain joins TRBV18 and TRBJ2-5; no definite D call. Trimming pared 0 bases from V and 1 base from J, leaving 6 bases between. The CDR3 loop spans 14 amino acids. CDR1 and CDR2 from the germline V gene are KGHSH and LQKENI.

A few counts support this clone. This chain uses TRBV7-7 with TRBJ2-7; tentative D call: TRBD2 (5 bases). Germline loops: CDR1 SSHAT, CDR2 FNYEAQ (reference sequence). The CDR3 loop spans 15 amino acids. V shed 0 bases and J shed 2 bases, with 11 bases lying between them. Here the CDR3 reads CASSLAPGNTYEQYF. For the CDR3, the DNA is TGTGCCAGCAGCTTAGCGCCCGGGAACACCTACGAGCAGTACTTC.

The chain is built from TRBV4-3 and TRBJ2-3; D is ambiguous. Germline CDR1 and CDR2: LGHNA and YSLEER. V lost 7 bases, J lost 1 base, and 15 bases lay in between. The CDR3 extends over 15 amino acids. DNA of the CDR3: TGCGCCAGCACAACCCATTTAGTCGGCACAGATACGCAGTATTTT. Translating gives CASTTHLVGTDTQYF.

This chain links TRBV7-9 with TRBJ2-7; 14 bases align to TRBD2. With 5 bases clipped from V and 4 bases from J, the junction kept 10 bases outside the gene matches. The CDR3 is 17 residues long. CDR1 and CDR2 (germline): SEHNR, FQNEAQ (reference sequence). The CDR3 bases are TGTGCCAGCAGCCACCCCGCCGGGACTAGCGGGAGTTACGAGCAGTACTTC. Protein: CASSHPAGTSGSYEQYF.

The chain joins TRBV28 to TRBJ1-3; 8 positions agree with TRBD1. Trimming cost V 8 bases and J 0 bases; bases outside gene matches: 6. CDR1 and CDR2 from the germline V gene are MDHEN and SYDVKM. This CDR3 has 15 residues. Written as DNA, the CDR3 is TGTGCCAGCCGGGACAGGCTTCCCTCTGGAAACACCATATATTTT. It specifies CASRDRLPSGNTIYF.

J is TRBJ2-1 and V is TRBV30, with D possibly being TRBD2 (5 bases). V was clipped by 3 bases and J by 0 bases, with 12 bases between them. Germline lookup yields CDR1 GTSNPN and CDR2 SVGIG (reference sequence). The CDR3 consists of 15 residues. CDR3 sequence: CAWRVRGRSYNEQFF. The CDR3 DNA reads TGTGCCTGGAGGGTTCGGGGTCGCTCCTACAATGAGCAGTTCTTC. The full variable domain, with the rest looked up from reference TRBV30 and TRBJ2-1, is SQTIHQWPATLVQPVGSPLSLECTVEGTSNPNLYWYRQAAGRGLQLLFYSVGIGQISSEVPQNLSASRPQDRQFILSSKKLLLSDSGFYLCAWRVRGRSYNEQFFGPGTRLTVL.

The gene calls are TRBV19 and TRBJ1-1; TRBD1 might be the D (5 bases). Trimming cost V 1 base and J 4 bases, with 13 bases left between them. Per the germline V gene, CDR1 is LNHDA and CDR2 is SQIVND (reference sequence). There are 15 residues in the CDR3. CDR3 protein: CASSIVALGGTEAFF. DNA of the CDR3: TGTGCCAGTAGTATAGTGGCCCTCGGGGGCACTGAAGCTTTCTTT.

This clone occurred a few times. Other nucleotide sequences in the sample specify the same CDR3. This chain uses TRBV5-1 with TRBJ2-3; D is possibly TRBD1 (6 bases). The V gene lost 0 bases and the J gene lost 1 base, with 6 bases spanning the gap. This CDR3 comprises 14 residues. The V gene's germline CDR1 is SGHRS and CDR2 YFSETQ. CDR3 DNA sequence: TGCGCCAGCAGCTTGGACAGGGGCACAGATACGCAGTATTTT. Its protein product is CASSLDRGTDTQYF.

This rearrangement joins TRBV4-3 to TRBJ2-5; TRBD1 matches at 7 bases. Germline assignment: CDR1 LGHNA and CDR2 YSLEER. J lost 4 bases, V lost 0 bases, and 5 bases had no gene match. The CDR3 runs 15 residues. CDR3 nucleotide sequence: TGCGCCAGCAGCCAAGATCCCAGGGGGAGAGAGACCCAGTACTTC. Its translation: CASSQDPRGRETQYF.

Here the CDR3 DNA reads TGTGCCTGGAGTGTACAGTTCGGACTAGCGGAGAAAGAGACCCAGTACTTC. Amino acids: CAWSVQFGLAEKETQYF. This chain connects TRBV30 to TRBJ2-5, with TRBD2 matching 10 bases. Germline lookup yields CDR1 GTSNPN and CDR2 SVGIG (reference sequence). The CDR3 sequence is 17 residues long. V lost 0 bases to trimming and J lost 3 bases; unmatched junction nucleotides: 10.

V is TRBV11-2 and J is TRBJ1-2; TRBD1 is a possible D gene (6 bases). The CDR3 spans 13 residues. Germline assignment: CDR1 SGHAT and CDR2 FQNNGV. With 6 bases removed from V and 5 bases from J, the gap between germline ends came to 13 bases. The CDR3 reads CASSITGYYGYTF. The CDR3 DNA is TGTGCCAGCAGTATTACAGGGTATTATGGCTACACCTTC.

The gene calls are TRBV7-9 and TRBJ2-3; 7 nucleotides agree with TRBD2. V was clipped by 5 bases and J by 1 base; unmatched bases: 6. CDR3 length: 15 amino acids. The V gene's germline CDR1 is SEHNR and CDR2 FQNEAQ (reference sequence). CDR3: CASSATSPGTDTQYF. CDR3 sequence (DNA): TGTGCCAGCAGCGCGACTAGCCCAGGCACAGATACGCAGTATTTT.

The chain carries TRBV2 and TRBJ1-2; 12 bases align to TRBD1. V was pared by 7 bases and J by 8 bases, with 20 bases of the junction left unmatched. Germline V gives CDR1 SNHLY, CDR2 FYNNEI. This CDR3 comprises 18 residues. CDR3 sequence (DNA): TGTGCCAGCACCAGAATTGGCGGGACAGGGGGCCTCTCTGGAGGCTACACCTTC. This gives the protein CASTRIGGTGGLSGGYTF.

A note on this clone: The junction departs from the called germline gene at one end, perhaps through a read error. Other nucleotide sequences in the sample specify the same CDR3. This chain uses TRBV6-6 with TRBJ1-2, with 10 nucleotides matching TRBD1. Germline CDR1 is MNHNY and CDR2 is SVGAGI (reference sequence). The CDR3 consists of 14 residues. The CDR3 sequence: CASSRTGGNYGYTF. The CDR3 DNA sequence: TGCGCCAGCAGTCGGACAGGGGGAAACTATGGCTACACCTTC.

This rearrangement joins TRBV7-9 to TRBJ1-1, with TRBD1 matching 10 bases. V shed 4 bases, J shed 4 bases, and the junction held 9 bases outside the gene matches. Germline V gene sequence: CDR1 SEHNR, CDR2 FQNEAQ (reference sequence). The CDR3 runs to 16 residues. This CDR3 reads CASSSSGQGSGTEAFF. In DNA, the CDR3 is TGTGCCAGCAGCTCGTCGGGACAGGGGAGTGGCACTGAAGCTTTCTTT.

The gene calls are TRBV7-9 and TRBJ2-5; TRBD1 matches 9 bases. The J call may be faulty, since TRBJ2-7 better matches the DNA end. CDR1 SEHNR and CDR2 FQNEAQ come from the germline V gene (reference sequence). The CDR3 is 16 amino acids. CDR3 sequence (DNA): TGTGCCAGCAGCTTAGTCCCCTCGACAGGGGGCTACGAGCAGTACTTC. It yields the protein CASSLVPSTGGYEQYF.

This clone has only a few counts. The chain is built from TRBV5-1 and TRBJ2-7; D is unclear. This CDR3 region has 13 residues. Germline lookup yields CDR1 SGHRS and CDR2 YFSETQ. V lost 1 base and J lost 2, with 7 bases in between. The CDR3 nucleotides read TGCGCCAGCAGCTTGTTCGGTGCCTACGAGCAGTACTTC. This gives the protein CASSLFGAYEQYF.

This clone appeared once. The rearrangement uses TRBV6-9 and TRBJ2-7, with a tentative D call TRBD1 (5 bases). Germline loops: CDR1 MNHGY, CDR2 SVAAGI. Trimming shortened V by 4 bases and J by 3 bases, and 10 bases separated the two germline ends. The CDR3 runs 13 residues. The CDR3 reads CASSWGRIYEQYF. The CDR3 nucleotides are TGTGCCAGCAGTTGGGGCAGGATCTACGAGCAGTACTTC.

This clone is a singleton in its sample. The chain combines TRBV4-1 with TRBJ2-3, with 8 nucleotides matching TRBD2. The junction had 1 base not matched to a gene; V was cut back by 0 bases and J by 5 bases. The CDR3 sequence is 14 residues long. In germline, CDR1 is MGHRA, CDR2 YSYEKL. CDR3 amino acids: CASSQELAEDTQYF. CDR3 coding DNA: TGCGCCAGCAGCCAAGAACTAGCGGAAGATACGCAGTATTTT.

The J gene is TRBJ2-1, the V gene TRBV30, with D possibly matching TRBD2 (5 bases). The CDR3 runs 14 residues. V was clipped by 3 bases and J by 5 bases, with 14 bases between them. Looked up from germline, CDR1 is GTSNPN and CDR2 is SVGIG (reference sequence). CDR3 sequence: CAWRLDSVHNEQFF. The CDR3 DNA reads TGTGCCTGGAGATTGGACTCCGTCCACAATGAGCAGTTCTTC.